This T cell receptor (beta chain) was sequenced for a study of T cell responses to AZD1222 COVID-19 vaccine. Measured with immunoSEQ multiplex PCR; TCRdb has only the in-frame clones, and not every one. The table lists about 140,000 clones, 93% of them singletons. The germline V gene has CDR1 MGHDK and CDR2 SYGVNS. The CDR3 sequence is 14 residues long. Trimming cost V 8 bases and J 4 bases, with 17 bases left between them. In its sample, this clone was seen once. The chain links TRBV25-1 to TRBJ1-2; D might be TRBD1 (5 bases). The sequence came from an adult in good health. Sequencing was performed on peripheral blood, taken on day 0 of MenACWY control vaccination. For the CDR3, the DNA is TGTGCCAGCGGGTCGGGGGACGGGTCCTATGGCTACACCTTC. Translated, it gives CASGSGDGSYGYTF.